This T cell receptor beta chain was sequenced for a study of blood T cell repertoires in COVID-19 (TCRdb year 2020). About the investigation overall: Collaborator samples came from the United States, Italy and Spain and covered acute and convalescent phases of COVID-19. The material from the prospective study consisted of cDNA or gDNA derived from T cells, B-cell-depleted T cells, or PBMCs. Samples came from the ongoing ImmuneRACE study (first 160 participants) plus 1,254 subjects from 6 global collaborators. Where available, HLA class I and class II types were taken from metadata supplied by the sample provider and were not determined by assay-based typing. The repertoires were released in a freely available public database intended as a resource for research on the immune response to SARS-CoV-2. Deeply sampled blood TCRbeta repertoires from subjects exposed to, actively infected with, or recovered from COVID-19 were included in the dataset. The sample metadata nearly always contained a de-identified subject ID, COVID-19 status, age in years and sex.

Study-wide conclusions, independent of this receptor: The amount of clinical and demographic metadata varied by source and participant and was provided uncurated.

The collaborating institutions used their own protocols to collect whole blood in K2EDTA tubes. For TCRbeta analysis, collaborators shipped samples in one of three forms: frozen whole blood, isolated PBMCs, or DNA extracted from either of those sample types. A remark on this clone: Its antigen is still unknown. No base quality information exists; no much larger clone differs at one position.

Trimming at the junction amounts to 4 bases on V and 8 bases on J, and the germline ends lie 17 bases apart. The CDR3 starts with the cysteine, ends with the phenylalanine, and has 14 residues. Only the CDR3 region is kept as DNA, spanning 42 bases read in frame from base 1. CDR1 and CDR2 are drawn from the germline V gene: MGHDK, SYGVNS. TCRbeta CDR3 regions were amplified from genomic DNA using the immunoSEQ Assay, a bias-controlled multiplex PCR. In the paper's pipeline: Within the assay, amplification of reference gene primers was used to estimate how many nucleated cells each sample contained. To quantify the absolute abundance of each unique TCRbeta CDR3 rearrangement, sequence reads were collapsed and filtered. Productive Simpson clonality was computed per sample as the square root of Simpson's diversity index over productive rearrangements. Entries here come from immuneACCESS through TCRdb and include only in-frame sequences with V and J called. Some clones fail to appear in such tables; in the studies checked, an unresolved V gene covers under half of the shortfall, and the cause of the remainder is unknown. V, J and clone size derive from that table, while D and trimming were established from the DNA sequence. Here the sample has about 210,000 clones; around 90% occur a single time. The ten largest make up around 1.5% of the sample.

This TCR came from a man younger than 35 with active or convalescent COVID-19. This chain joins TRBV25-1 to TRBJ1-2; 6 matching bases give a weak D call of TRBD1. Sample: peripheral blood. The DNA sequence is given as TGTGCCAGCAGTGTAAGTTTTGGGGGCTCCGGCTACACCTTC. Its product reads: CASSVSFGGSGYTF.